The 14 T cell receptor beta chains below all came from one sample that was sequenced in a study of blood T cell repertoires in COVID-19. Using immunoSEQ multiplex PCR, the repertoire was profiled, and TCRdb retains in-frame clones only, with some absent. The sample includes roughly 120,000 clones, around nine tenths of them seen just once. The sequencing sample was made of peripheral blood. The source is a man aged 35 to 55 with acute or convalescent COVID-19.

V gene TRBV7-2 combines with J gene TRBJ1-2; tentatively, D is TRBD1 (5 bases). The CDR3 has 14 residues. The germline V gene has CDR1 SGHTA and CDR2 FQGNSA. The V gene lost 0 bases and the J gene lost 2 bases, with 7 bases spanning the gap. CDR3 loop: CASSLADRNYGYTF. Written as DNA, the CDR3 is TGTGCCAGCAGCTTAGCTGACAGAAACTATGGCTACACCTTC.

With respect to this clone: An end of the junction differs from the germline gene, which may be a read error. In DNA, the CDR3 is TGTGCCAGCAGTGACTCGGTCGGGACAGTCTTACTCTTT. Translated, it gives CASSDSVGTVLLF. The chain recombines TRBV6-4 with TRBJ1-6; TRBD1 matches 7 bases. CDR1 is MRHNA, CDR2 SNTAGT, per germline. The CDR3 runs 13 residues.

This chain links TRBV19 with TRBJ2-5, with a tentative D call TRBD1 (5 bases). The CDR3 loop spans 15 amino acids. CDR1 is LNHDA, CDR2 SQIVND, per germline (reference sequence). The V end lost 5 bases, the J end lost 4 bases, and 17 bases lay between the germline ends. For the CDR3, the DNA is TGTGCCAGTAGTTCAGGGATAACCTCGCGAGAGACCCAGTACTTC. This codes for CASSSGITSRETQYF.

The rearrangement links TRBV24-1 to TRBJ2-1; 9 bases line up with TRBD2. CDR1 and CDR2 (germline): KGHDR, SFDVKD. The CDR3 extends over 18 amino acids. V gave up 7 bases and J gave up 4 bases; unmatched junction bases: 16. CDR3 amino acids: CATRCTSGRLLKYNEQFF. Written as DNA, the CDR3 is TGTGCCACCAGGTGTACAAGCGGGAGGCTACTAAAGTACAATGAGCAGTTCTTC.

The chain recombines TRBV11-2 with TRBJ1-2; 7 bases fit TRBD1. CDR1 is SGHAT and CDR2 is FQNNGV in the germline V gene. The CDR3 covers 16 residues. J was trimmed by 3 bases and V by 5 bases; bases with no gene match: 12. The DNA of the CDR3 is TGTGCCAGCAGCCTAGGGGGCCGTCACTTAGACTATGGCTACACCTTC. Translating gives CASSLGGRHLDYGYTF.

V and J are TRBV5-1 and TRBJ1-1; 10 nucleotides agree with TRBD1. The CDR3 is made up of 17 amino acids. V was pared by 0 bases and J by 0 bases, with 5 bases of the junction left unmatched. Germline V gene lookup returns CDR1 SGHRS and CDR2 YFSETQ. The CDR3 loop reads CASSLEAGTGVNTEAFF. DNA for the CDR3: TGCGCCAGCAGCTTGGAGGCCGGGACAGGGGTGAACACTGAAGCTTTCTTT.

The V and J genes are TRBV6-2 or TRBV6-3 and TRBJ2-1; D gene uncertain. V shed 2 bases and J shed 6 bases, with 5 bases lying between them. The length of the CDR3 is 12 residues. Germline values: CDR1 MNHEY, CDR2 SVGEGT. CDR3 sequence: CASSYPSNEQFF. The CDR3 nucleotides read TGTGCCAGCAGTTACCCCTCCAATGAGCAGTTCTTC.

The chain carries TRBV7-9 and TRBJ1-1, with D possibly matching TRBD1 (6 bases). From germline, CDR1 is SEHNR and CDR2 FQNEAQ (reference sequence). The CDR3 is made up of 15 amino acids. Trimming took 5 bases from V and 0 from J, leaving 13 bases between them. The CDR3 coding sequence is TGTGCCAGCAGCGTCCCAGGGGACCTGAACACTGAAGCTTTCTTT. This sequence encodes CASSVPGDLNTEAFF.

The CDR3 here is CASSVLSGSPGELFF. Here the CDR3 DNA reads TGCGCCAGCAGTGTACTCAGCGGGAGCCCCGGGGAGCTGTTTTTT. V is TRBV10-2 and J is TRBJ2-2, with TRBD2 identical over 8 bases. The CDR3 covers 15 residues. Germline V CDR1 and CDR2: WSHSY, SAAADI. Unmatched junction bases numbered 7, after V lost 4 bases and J lost 6 bases.

V usage is TRBV19 and J usage is TRBJ1-5; 9 bases are shared with TRBD1. Germline CDR1 is LNHDA and CDR2 is SQIVND (reference sequence). This CDR3 is 14 amino acids long. The V and J ends lost 7 bases and 7 bases, in that order; junction bases with no gene match: 8. CDR3: CASTPGQGRQPQHF. The CDR3, as DNA: TGTGCCAGTACCCCGGGACAGGGAAGGCAGCCCCAGCATTTT.

This clone came up a few times. V is TRBV11-2 and J is TRBJ1-1, with D unclear. The CDR3 runs 13 residues. The ends were cut back, 6 bases at V and 0 bases at J, with 8 bases in the middle. CDR1 is SGHAT, CDR2 FQNNGV, per germline. CDR3 protein: CASRRYLNTEAFF. For the CDR3, the DNA is TGTGCCAGCAGACGGTACTTGAACACTGAAGCTTTCTTT.

This clone occurred a few times. The rearrangement links TRBV7-9 to TRBJ2-4; D is unresolved. The CDR3 sequence is 14 residues long. Per germline, CDR1 SEHNR and CDR2 FQNEAQ (reference sequence). The V end lost 10 bases, the J end lost 0 bases, and 13 bases lay between the germline ends. CDR3 sequence: CATTKILAKNIQYF. The CDR3 DNA follows: TGTGCCACCACTAAAATACTAGCCAAAAACATTCAGTACTTC.

CDR3 amino acids: CASSLGGVGNTEAFF. The CDR3 DNA reads as TGTGCCAGCAGCTTGGGAGGGGTAGGAAACACTGAAGCTTTCTTT. The V gene is TRBV7-2, the J gene TRBJ1-1; a possible D gene is TRBD1 (5 bases). V was shortened by 3 bases and J by 2 bases, with 13 bases between the two germline ends. The CDR3 is 15 residues long. Germline loops: CDR1 SGHTA, CDR2 FQGNSA.

This chain joins TRBV6-2 or TRBV6-3 and TRBJ1-2; perhaps TRBD1 as D (5 bases). The germline V gene has CDR1 MNHEY and CDR2 SVGEGT. CDR3 length: 13 residues. Trimming cost V 5 bases and J 3 bases, with 10 bases left between them. The CDR3 nucleotides read TGTGCCAGCAGTCCGTACAGGCACTATGGCTACACCTTC. Translated, it gives CASSPYRHYGYTF.